This TCR beta chain was documented in a study of T cell responses to AZD1222 COVID-19 vaccine. To note about this clone: Its target is not known.

Study conclusions and caveats: The study found Spike-specific TCR breadth and depth rose after two AZD1222 doses.

Assay: immunoSEQ multiplex PCR; the TCRdb copy retains only in-frame clones and omits some. The repertoire consists of some 110,000 clones, with around 89% occurring once and the leading ten covering 6.5% to 7.5%. The CDR3 spans 17 residues. The germline V gene encodes CDR1 MNHEY and CDR2 SVGEGT. J lost 6 bases, V lost 5 bases, and 9 bases had no gene match. The source was peripheral blood, collected 28 days after the second AZD1222 dose. This chain links TRBV6-2 or TRBV6-3 with TRBJ2-1; 14 bases fit TRBD2. The TCR comes from an adult who received the AZD1222 COVID-19 vaccine. The CDR3 is CASSIGTSGRRGNEQFF. CDR3 DNA sequence: TGTGCCAGCAGTATAGGGACTAGCGGGAGAAGGGGCAATGAGCAGTTCTTC.